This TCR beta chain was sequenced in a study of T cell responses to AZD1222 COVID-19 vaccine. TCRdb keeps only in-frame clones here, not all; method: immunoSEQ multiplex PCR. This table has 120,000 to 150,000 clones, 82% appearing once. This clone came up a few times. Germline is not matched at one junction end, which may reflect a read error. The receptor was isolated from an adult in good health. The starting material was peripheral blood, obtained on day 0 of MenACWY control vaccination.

The CDR3 sequence is CSVKDGYANTGELFF. CDR3 in DNA: TGCAGCGTTAAAGACGGGTACGCGAACACCGGGGAGCTGTTTTTT. This rearrangement joins TRBV29-1 to TRBJ2-2; no definite D call. The CDR3 loop spans 15 amino acids. Germline loops: CDR1 SQVTM, CDR2 ANQGSEA.